This is a list of T cell receptor beta chains from one sample in a study of T-cell memory formation after mild COVID-19. TCRdb processed the 5' RACE reads anew with MiXCR; each CDR3 protein has one entry. Here the sample spans approximately 560,000 distinct CDR3 sequences, 15% to 20% being singletons. Specimen: PBMCs or a T cell subset sorted from them (not recorded which). All receptors derive from an adult woman who had mild COVID-19 (a few samples of this study predate the infection). Cell type and time point are not known. Each CDR3 is given with its conserved first and last residue. The order of the fields is D gene, J gene, V gene, clone size, CDR3 protein, CDR3 DNA. A D gene is named only where the DNA matches it firmly. Not every row has a clone size; where given, it reads once, few, many or a size class.

d_gene: TRBD2
j_gene: TRBJ2-1
v_gene: TRBV13
abundance: few
CDR3aa: CASSQLGGNSYNEQFF
CDR3nt: TGTGCCAGCAGCCAACTCGGGGGGAACTCCTACAATGAGCAGTTCTTC

d_gene: .
j_gene: TRBJ2-1
v_gene: TRBV7-3
abundance: few
CDR3aa: CASSSQQGRFSNEQFF
CDR3nt: TGTGCCAGCAGCTCCCAACAGGGGAGGTTCAGCAATGAGCAGTTCTTC

d_gene: .
j_gene: TRBJ1-5
v_gene: TRBV12-3/TRBV12-4
abundance: .
CDR3aa: CASSLRFYQPQHF
CDR3nt: TGTGCCAGCAGTTTACGGTTTTATCAGCCCCAGCATTTT

d_gene: TRBD1
j_gene: TRBJ2-1
v_gene: TRBV10-3
abundance: few
CDR3aa: CAISESHWGQGAREQFF
CDR3nt: TGTGCCATCAGTGAGTCCCATTGGGGACAGGGGGCGCGGGAGCAGTTCTTC

d_gene: TRBD1
j_gene: TRBJ2-1
v_gene: TRBV12-3/TRBV12-4
abundance: few
CDR3aa: CASSAEGQGYNEQFF
CDR3nt: TGTGCCAGCAGCGCGGAGGGACAGGGTTACAATGAGCAGTTCTTC

d_gene: TRBD1
j_gene: TRBJ2-5
v_gene: TRBV29-1
abundance: .
CDR3aa: CSVKTGTGVETQYF
CDR3nt: TGCAGCGTGAAGACCGGGACAGGGGTCGAGACCCAGTACTTC

d_gene: .
j_gene: TRBJ2-3
v_gene: TRBV19
abundance: few
CDR3aa: CASSQATDTQYF
CDR3nt: TGTGCCAGTAGCCAAGCCACAGATACGCAGTATTTT

d_gene: .
j_gene: TRBJ2-5
v_gene: TRBV25-1
abundance: few
CDR3aa: CASSGGLIVGETQYF
CDR3nt: TGTGCCAGCAGTGGGGGCCTCATAGTTGGGGAGACCCAGTACTTC

d_gene: .
j_gene: TRBJ1-1
v_gene: TRBV19
abundance: .
CDR3aa: CASTPEAFF
CDR3nt: TGTGCCAGTACCCCCGAAGCTTTCTTT

d_gene: TRBD2
j_gene: TRBJ2-2
v_gene: TRBV7-3
abundance: few
CDR3aa: CASSLYGRDTGELFF
CDR3nt: TGTGCCAGCAGCTTATATGGGAGGGACACCGGGGAGCTGTTTTTT

d_gene: .
j_gene: TRBJ2-5
v_gene: TRBV24-1
abundance: .
CDR3aa: CATSDTRDLQETQYF
CDR3nt: TGTGCCACCAGTGACACCCGGGACTTACAAGAGACCCAGTACTTC

d_gene: TRBD1
j_gene: TRBJ1-1
v_gene: TRBV19
abundance: few
CDR3aa: CASTRDRSTTEAFF
CDR3nt: TGTGCCAGTACGCGGGACAGGTCGACTACTGAAGCTTTCTTT

d_gene: .
j_gene: TRBJ2-3
v_gene: TRBV29-1
abundance: .
CDR3aa: CSVEGPDTQYF
CDR3nt: TGCAGCGTTGAAGGGCCAGATACGCAGTATTTT

d_gene: TRBD2
j_gene: TRBJ2-1
v_gene: TRBV6-1
abundance: .
CDR3aa: CASRRPGLEGNEQFF
CDR3nt: TGTGCCAGCAGACGACCGGGACTAGAGGGCAATGAGCAGTTCTTC

d_gene: .
j_gene: TRBJ2-5
v_gene: TRBV6-1
abundance: many
CDR3aa: CASFGRRQETQYF
CDR3nt: TGTGCCAGCTTCGGGCGGAGGCAAGAGACCCAGTACTTC

d_gene: TRBD2
j_gene: TRBJ2-7
v_gene: TRBV18
abundance: .
CDR3aa: CASSPLRTSGRVLSYEQYF
CDR3nt: TGTGCCAGCTCACCGCTCCGGACTAGCGGGAGGGTCCTCTCCTACGAGCAGTACTTC

d_gene: .
j_gene: TRBJ2-3
v_gene: TRBV6-2/TRBV6-3
abundance: .
CDR3aa: CASSYPSFPQYF
CDR3nt: TGTGCCAGCAGTTACCCTAGCTTTCCGCAGTATTTT

d_gene: TRBD2
j_gene: TRBJ2-3
v_gene: TRBV29-1
abundance: few
CDR3aa: CSVKSGSGTDTQYF
CDR3nt: TGCAGCGTGAAAAGCGGGAGCGGCACAGATACGCAGTATTTT

d_gene: .
j_gene: TRBJ1-1
v_gene: TRBV5-1
abundance: .
CDR3aa: CASSADTTNTEAFF
CDR3nt: TGCGCCAGCAGCGCGGACACGACGAACACTGAAGCTTTCTTT

d_gene: .
j_gene: TRBJ1-1
v_gene: TRBV9
abundance: few
CDR3aa: CASSVEENTEAFF
CDR3nt: TGTGCCAGCAGCGTAGAGGAGAACACTGAAGCTTTCTTT

d_gene: .
j_gene: TRBJ2-1
v_gene: TRBV5-1
abundance: many
CDR3aa: CASSTGLRVEYNEQFF
CDR3nt: TGCGCCAGCAGCACGGGGTTGAGGGTGGAATACAATGAGCAGTTCTTC

d_gene: .
j_gene: TRBJ2-1
v_gene: TRBV9
abundance: few
CDR3aa: CASSVDLGTSRNEQFF
CDR3nt: TGTGCCAGCAGCGTTGATTTGGGAACTAGCAGAAATGAGCAGTTCTTC

d_gene: TRBD2
j_gene: TRBJ2-7
v_gene: TRBV20-1
abundance: .
CDR3aa: CSANGLVPGGGSYEQYF
CDR3nt: TGCAGTGCTAACGGCCTTGTTCCCGGCGGGGGGTCCTACGAGCAGTACTTC

d_gene: .
j_gene: TRBJ1-6
v_gene: TRBV27
abundance: .
CDR3aa: CATRVRDSPLHF
CDR3nt: TGTGCCACCCGTGTCCGGGATTCACCCCTCCACTTT

d_gene: .
j_gene: TRBJ1-4
v_gene: TRBV7-8
abundance: few
CDR3aa: CASSPSVATVSTNEKLFF
CDR3nt: TGTGCCAGCAGCCCTTCCGTAGCGACAGTCTCAACTAATGAAAAACTGTTTTTT

d_gene: .
j_gene: TRBJ1-5
v_gene: TRBV5-1
abundance: few
CDR3aa: CASSESPDLNQPQHF
CDR3nt: TGCGCCAGCAGCGAGTCGCCAGATCTTAATCAGCCCCAGCATTTT

d_gene: .
j_gene: TRBJ2-1
v_gene: TRBV28
abundance: many
CDR3aa: CASSLTRNEQFF
CDR3nt: TGTGCCAGCAGTTTAACCAGAAATGAGCAGTTCTTC

d_gene: .
j_gene: TRBJ2-7
v_gene: TRBV20-1
abundance: .
CDR3aa: CSAIGGGMSEQYF
CDR3nt: TGCAGTGCCATAGGCGGCGGGATGTCCGAGCAGTACTTC